The clone carrying this T cell receptor beta chain has only a few counts. Original handling: Reference gene primer amplification gave nucleated cell count estimates. Measured with immunoSEQ multiplex PCR; TCRdb has only the in-frame clones, and not every one. That table is the source of V, J and clone size, and D and trimming were worked out from the DNA. The sample carries about 330,000 clones, more than 75% recorded once. This CDR3 has 15 residues. Germline values: CDR1 SQVTM, CDR2 ANQGSEA. V trimming: 0 bases; J trimming: 5 bases; junction bases outside the gene matches: 6. Each participant's cohort was designated according to participant-reported clinical history. Either two negative PCRs, clearance, or symptom resolution qualified Cohort 3 donors as recovered. These data come from a study of blood T cell repertoires in COVID-19. Overall study: Acute-phase and convalescent COVID-19 samples originated in the United States, Italy and Spain.

The specimen was PBMCs or T cells enriched from blood (not recorded which). This chain links TRBV29-1 with TRBJ2-5; 10 nucleotides line up with TRBD2. The sequence was obtained from a woman in her late teens or twenties who had recovered from COVID-19. CDR3 bases: TGCAGCGTTGAAGAGAAGACTAGCGGGTCGGAGACCCAGTACTTC. Amino acids: CSVEEKTSGSETQYF.